This T cell receptor beta chain emerged from a study of blood T cell repertoires in COVID-19. Whole-study context: Italy, Spain and the United States were the sources of the convalescent and acute COVID-19 samples. T cells, B-cell-depleted T cells, or PBMCs supplied cDNA or gDNA.

It was during active infection that Seattle patients were enrolled and then longitudinally followed. Source study methods: Reference gene primer amplification in the assay estimated nucleated cell counts. The data were produced by immunoSEQ multiplex PCR, yet TCRdb's version contains in-frame clones alone and is incomplete. The DNA was the basis for D and trimming; V, J and clone size are from that table. The table records 410,000 or so clones, 89% of them present only once. Looked up from germline, CDR1 is SEHNR and CDR2 is FQNEAQ (reference sequence). The CDR3 consists of 14 residues. Trimming at V came to 3 bases and at J to 2 bases, leaving 3 bases not matched to a gene.

Sequenced input: peripheral blood. This rearrangement joins TRBV7-9 to TRBJ2-5; the match to TRBD1 covers 7 bases. The TCR comes from a woman aged 40 to 50 with COVID-19, enrolled during active disease. As DNA, the CDR3 is TGTGCCAGCAGCTTGGGACAGACACAAGAGACCCAGTACTTC. This codes for CASSLGQTQETQYF.